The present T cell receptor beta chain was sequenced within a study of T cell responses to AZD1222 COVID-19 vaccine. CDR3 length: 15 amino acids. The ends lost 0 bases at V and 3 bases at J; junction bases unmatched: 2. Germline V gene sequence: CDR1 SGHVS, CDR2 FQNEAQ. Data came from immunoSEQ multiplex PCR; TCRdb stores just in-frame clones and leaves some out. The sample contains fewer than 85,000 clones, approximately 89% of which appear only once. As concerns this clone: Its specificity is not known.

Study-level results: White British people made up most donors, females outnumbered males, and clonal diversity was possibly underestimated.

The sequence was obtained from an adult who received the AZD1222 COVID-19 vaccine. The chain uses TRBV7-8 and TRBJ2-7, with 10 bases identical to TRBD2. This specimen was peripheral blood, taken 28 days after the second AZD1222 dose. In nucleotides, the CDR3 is TGTGCCAGCAGCTTAGCCGGGACTAGCGTCTACGAGCAGTACGTC. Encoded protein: CASSLAGTSVYEQYV.